The T cell receptor (beta chain) described here comes from a study of T cell responses to AZD1222 COVID-19 vaccine. V gave up 3 bases and J gave up 8 bases; unmatched junction bases: 7. Germline CDR1 is LNHDA and CDR2 is SQIVND (reference sequence). CDR3 length: 13 residues. Generated by immunoSEQ multiplex PCR, the TCRdb table keeps only in-frame clones and is missing some. The sample contains 100,000 to 150,000 clones, around 84% of which appear only once. This TCR came from an adult in good health. The rearrangement joins TRBV19 to TRBJ2-7; 7 bases agree with TRBD1. The material was peripheral blood, obtained on day 0 of AZD1222 vaccination. The CDR3 DNA sequence: TGTGCCAGTAGTATGGACAGGTCCCTCCAGCAGTACTTC. Translated, it gives CASSMDRSLQQYF. Full variable domain (rest looked up from reference TRBV19 and TRBJ2-7): DGGITQSPKYLFRKEGQNVTLSCEQNLNHDAMYWYRQDPGQGLRLIYYSQIVNDFQKGDIAEGYSVSREKKESFPLTVTSAQKNPTAFYLCASSMDRSLQQYFGPGTRLTVT.